The source of this TCR beta chain is a study of cytomegalovirus exposure and HLA in healthy donors. As for the study in general: Most donors, approximately 82% of a few hundred genotyped, fell in the Caucasian-associated ancestry cluster. Findings and limits, study-wide: Association with HLA alleles at 0.05 false discovery rate was found for 15,000 to 20,000 TCR beta sequences in a later analysis. The study assumed roughly uniform donor sequencing depth for presence/absence analyses.

PCR used 60 Vbeta primers and 13 Jbeta primers. Assay: immunoSEQ multiplex PCR; the TCRdb copy retains only in-frame clones and omits some. The sample holds roughly 160,000 clones, 70% to 80% seen once. Notes on this clone: Its antigen is not identified.

The TCR was taken from a young man in good health and CMV-seropositive. Specimen: PBMCs.

CDR3 coding DNA: TGTGCCAGCAGTTTATTCGGACTCGTTTTCTCTGGAAACACCATATATTTT. Its protein is CASSLFGLVFSGNTIYF. The chain carries TRBV2 and TRBJ1-3; D gene ambiguous. This CDR3 contains 17 residues. The V end lost 5 bases, the J end lost 0 bases, and 17 bases lay between the germline ends. Germline CDR1 SNHLY, CDR2 FYNNEI.